This TCR beta chain was identified in a study of cytotoxic CD8 clonotypes in ibrutinib-treated CLL. Overall study findings and caveats: The study found baseline clonality above age-matched healthy donors, tracking circulating CD8+ T-cell counts.

On this clone itself: Its target is not known.

Profiled with immunoSEQ multiplex PCR; TCRdb holds only in-frame clones, not every one. The table lists over 140,000 clones, around 82% of them singletons, with 7.6% in the top ten. The sequencing used PBMCs, collected after 36 months of ibrutinib treatment. The sequence was collected from a human donor with chronic lymphocytic leukemia.

In nucleotides, the CDR3 is TGTGCCAGCAGCTTTTCAGGGGTTTATCAGCCCCAGCATTTT. The encoded protein is CASSFSGVYQPQHF. This chain uses TRBV7-9 with TRBJ1-5; perhaps TRBD1 as D (6 bases). This CDR3 spans 14 amino acids. V dropped 3 bases and J dropped 5 bases, with 11 bases sitting between them. CDR1 and CDR2 from the germline V gene are SEHNR and FQNEAQ (reference sequence).